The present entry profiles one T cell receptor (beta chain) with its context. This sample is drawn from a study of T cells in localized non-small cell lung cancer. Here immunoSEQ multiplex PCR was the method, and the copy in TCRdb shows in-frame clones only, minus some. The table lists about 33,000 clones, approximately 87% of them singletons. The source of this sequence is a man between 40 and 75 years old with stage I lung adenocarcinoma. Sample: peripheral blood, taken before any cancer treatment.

For the CDR3, the DNA is TGTGCCAGCAGTGAGGGGGGGCGGATCAATCAGCCCCAGCATTTT. Its protein product is CASSEGGRINQPQHF. The V call is TRBV2, the J call TRBJ1-5; maybe TRBD1 (6 bases). The germline CDR1 and CDR2 sequences are SNHLY and FYNNEI. Trimming stripped 3 bases from V and 3 bases from J, with 12 bases between. CDR3 size: 15 residues.